This passage covers 10 T cell receptor beta chains from one sample sequenced in a study of blood T cell repertoires in COVID-19. The method was immunoSEQ multiplex PCR; TCRdb's version includes in-frame clones alone and lacks a portion of them. The sample records over 300,000 clones, around 89% being singletons. Input material: peripheral blood. The receptors stem from a man younger than 30 with active or convalescent COVID-19.

The genes are TRBV6-2 or TRBV6-3 and TRBJ1-6, with 8 positions matching TRBD1. Germline assignment: CDR1 MNHEY and CDR2 SVGEGT. The CDR3 sequence is 15 residues long. With V trimmed by 0 bases and J by 12 bases, 7 bases remained unmatched. In DNA form, the CDR3 reads TGTGCCAGCAGTTACTCGAGGGCAGGGGGCTTACCCCTCCACTTT. Translation gives CASSYSRAGGLPLHF.

Note on this clone: This specimen includes other DNA sequences encoding the same CDR3. The rearrangement links TRBV6-5 to TRBJ2-1; D may be TRBD1 (5 bases). Germline loops: CDR1 MNHEY, CDR2 SVGAGI. The CDR3 loop spans 15 amino acids. With 2 bases removed from V and 0 bases from J, the gap between germline ends came to 8 bases. The CDR3: CASSYGGASYNEQFF. CDR3 sequence (DNA): TGTGCCAGCAGTTACGGTGGGGCCTCCTACAATGAGCAGTTCTTC.

CDR3 DNA: TGTGCCAGCAGTCGCCGTCCCCCAACGACTAGCGGGAGGTGGGAGACCCAGTACTTC. It specifies CASSRRPPTTSGRWETQYF. The rearrangement links TRBV27 to TRBJ2-5, with TRBD2 identical over 13 bases. V lost 5 bases, J lost 5 bases, and 17 bases stayed unmatched. CDR3 size: 19 residues. Germline CDR1 reads MNHEY; CDR2 reads SMNVEV (reference sequence).

This chain connects TRBV18 to TRBJ2-7; the D is unclear. The CDR3 consists of 12 residues. Looked up from germline, CDR1 is KGHSH and CDR2 is LQKENI. V lost 3 bases and J 3 bases, leaving 6 bases between the germline ends. The CDR3 DNA sequence: TGTGCCAGCTCACCGAGAGACTACGAGCAGTACTTC. This sequence encodes CASSPRDYEQYF. The full variable domain, its missing parts supplied by reference TRBV18 and TRBJ2-7, is NAGVMQNPRHLVRRRGQEARLRCSPMKGHSHVYWYRQLPEEGLKFMVYLQKENIIDESGMPKERFSAEFPKEGPSILRIQQVVRGDSAAYFCASSPRDYEQYFGPGTRLTVT.

V is TRBV28 and J is TRBJ1-1; D ambiguous. The CDR3 is made up of 14 amino acids. Looked up from germline, CDR1 is MDHEN and CDR2 is SYDVKM. Trimming took off 3 bases at V and 1 base at J, with 9 bases between the two ends. The CDR3 spells CASSFTRWNTEAFF. CDR3 nucleotides: TGTGCCAGCAGTTTCACCAGGTGGAACACTGAAGCTTTCTTT.

The chain employs TRBV7-3 and TRBJ2-2; D not certain. Per germline, CDR1 SGHTA and CDR2 FQGTGA. The CDR3 has 16 amino acids. Trimming stripped 3 bases from V and 3 bases from J, with 14 bases between. The CDR3 DNA reads as TGTGCCAGCAGCTTTGCCGGGTGGTACGACACCGGGGAGCTGTTTTTT. Translating it yields CASSFAGWYDTGELFF. The full variable domain, rest sourced from reference TRBV7-3 and TRBJ2-2, is GAGVSQTPSNKVTEKGKYVELRCDPISGHTALYWYRQSLGQGPEFLIYFQGTGAADDSGLPNDRFFAVRPEGSVSTLKIQRTERGDSAVYLCASSFAGWYDTGELFFGEGSRLTVL.

The chain is built from TRBV6-5 and TRBJ1-5, with TRBD1 as a possible D gene (5 bases). V was trimmed by 6 bases and J by 1 base, leaving 13 bases between them. This CDR3 contains 15 residues. CDR1 and CDR2 from the germline V gene are MNHEY and SVGAGI. The CDR3 region is CASSPWGGSNQPQHF. In DNA form, the CDR3 reads TGTGCCAGCAGCCCGTGGGGGGGAAGCAATCAGCCCCAGCATTTT.

The chain joins TRBV18 to TRBJ1-1; D is possibly TRBD1 (6 bases). Germline V gene lookup returns CDR1 KGHSH and CDR2 LQKENI. This CDR3 is 16 amino acids long. The V end lost 2 bases, the J end lost 0 bases, and 13 bases lay between the germline ends. CDR3 region: CASSPRGGGMNTEAFF. The CDR3 coding sequence is TGTGCCAGCTCACCAAGGGGGGGAGGAATGAACACTGAAGCTTTCTTT.

The rearrangement links TRBV10-3 to TRBJ1-3; 7 nucleotides align to TRBD1. Germline trimming cut 4 bases from V and 3 bases from J; bases unmatched to any gene: 3. Looked up from germline, CDR1 is ENHRY and CDR2 is SYGVKD. The CDR3 is made up of 14 amino acids. CDR3: CAISARTGGNTIYF. The CDR3 DNA reads as TGTGCCATCAGTGCCCGGACAGGTGGAAACACCATATATTTT.

This sequence joins TRBV13 and TRBJ2-7; TRBD1 agrees at 8 bases. Germline CDR1 PRHDT, CDR2 FYEKMQ (reference sequence). CDR3 length: 13 amino acids. Losses at the gene ends were 7 bases for V and 0 bases for J; bases not matched to a gene: 2. CDR3 in amino acids: CASNQGASYEQYF. The CDR3 nucleotides are TGTGCCAGCAACCAGGGGGCCTCCTACGAGCAGTACTTC.